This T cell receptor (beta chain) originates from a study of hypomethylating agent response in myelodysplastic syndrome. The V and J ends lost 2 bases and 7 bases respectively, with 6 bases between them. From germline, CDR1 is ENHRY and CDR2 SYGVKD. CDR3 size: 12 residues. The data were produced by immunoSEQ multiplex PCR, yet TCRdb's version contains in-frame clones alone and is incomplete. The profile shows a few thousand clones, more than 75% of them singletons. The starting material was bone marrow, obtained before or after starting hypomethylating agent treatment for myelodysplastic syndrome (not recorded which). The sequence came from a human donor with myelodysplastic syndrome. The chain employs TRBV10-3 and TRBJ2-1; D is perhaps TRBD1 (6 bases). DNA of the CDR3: TGTGCCATCAGTGAGGGACAGAATGAGCAGTTCTTC. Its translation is CAISEGQNEQFF.